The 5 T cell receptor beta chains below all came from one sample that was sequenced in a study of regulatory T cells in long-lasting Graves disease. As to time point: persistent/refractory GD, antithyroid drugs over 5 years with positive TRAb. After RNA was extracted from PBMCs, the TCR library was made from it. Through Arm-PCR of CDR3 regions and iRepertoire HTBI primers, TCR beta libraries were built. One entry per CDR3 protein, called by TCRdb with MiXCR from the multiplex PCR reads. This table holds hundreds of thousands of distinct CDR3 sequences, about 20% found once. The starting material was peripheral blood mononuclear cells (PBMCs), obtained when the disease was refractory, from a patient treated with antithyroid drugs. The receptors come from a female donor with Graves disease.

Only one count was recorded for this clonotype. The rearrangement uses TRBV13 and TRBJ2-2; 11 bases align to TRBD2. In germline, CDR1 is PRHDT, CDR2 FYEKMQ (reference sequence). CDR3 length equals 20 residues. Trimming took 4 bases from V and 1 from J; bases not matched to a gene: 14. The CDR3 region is CASSCSLWTSGFWNTGELFF. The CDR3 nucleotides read TGTGCCAGCAGCTGCTCTCTCTGGACTAGCGGGTTTTGGAACACCGGGGAGCTGTTTTTT.

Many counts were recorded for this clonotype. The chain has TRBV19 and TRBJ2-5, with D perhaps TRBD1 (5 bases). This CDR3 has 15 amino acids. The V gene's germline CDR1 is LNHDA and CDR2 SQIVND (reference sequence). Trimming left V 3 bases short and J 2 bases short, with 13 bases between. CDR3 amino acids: CASSITTTAQETQYF. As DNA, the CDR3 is TGTGCCAGTAGTATTACTACGACAGCTCAAGAGACCCAGTACTTC.

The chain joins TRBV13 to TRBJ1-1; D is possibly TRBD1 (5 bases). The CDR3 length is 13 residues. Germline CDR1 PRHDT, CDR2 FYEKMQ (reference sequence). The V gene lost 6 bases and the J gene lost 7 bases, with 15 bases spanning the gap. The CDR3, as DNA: TGTGCCAGCAGGGCACCCAGGGAAGTTGAAGCTTTCTTT. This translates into CASRAPREVEAFF.

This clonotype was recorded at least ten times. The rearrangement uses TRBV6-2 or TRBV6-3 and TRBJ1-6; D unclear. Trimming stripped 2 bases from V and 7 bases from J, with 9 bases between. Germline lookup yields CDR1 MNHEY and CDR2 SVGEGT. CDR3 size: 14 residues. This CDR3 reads CASSYILTNSPLHF. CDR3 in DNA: TGTGCCAGCAGTTACATACTTACCAATTCACCCCTCCACTTT.

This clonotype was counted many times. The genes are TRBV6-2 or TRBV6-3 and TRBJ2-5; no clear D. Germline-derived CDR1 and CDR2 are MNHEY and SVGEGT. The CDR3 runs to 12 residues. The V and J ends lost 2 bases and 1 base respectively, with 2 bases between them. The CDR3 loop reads CASSYVQETQYF. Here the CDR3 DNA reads TGTGCCAGCAGTTACGTCCAAGAGACCCAGTACTTC.